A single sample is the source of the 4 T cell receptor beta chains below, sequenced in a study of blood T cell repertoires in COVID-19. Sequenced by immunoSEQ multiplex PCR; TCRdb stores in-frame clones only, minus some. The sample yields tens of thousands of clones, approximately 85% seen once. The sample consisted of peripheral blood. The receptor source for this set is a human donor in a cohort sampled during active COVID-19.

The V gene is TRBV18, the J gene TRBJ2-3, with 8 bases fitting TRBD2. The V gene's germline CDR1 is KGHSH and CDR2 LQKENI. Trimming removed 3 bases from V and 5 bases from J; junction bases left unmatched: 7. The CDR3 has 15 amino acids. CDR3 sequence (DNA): TGTGCCAGCTCACCTCTTAGCGGGGTTGGAGATACGCAGTATTTT. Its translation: CASSPLSGVGDTQYF.

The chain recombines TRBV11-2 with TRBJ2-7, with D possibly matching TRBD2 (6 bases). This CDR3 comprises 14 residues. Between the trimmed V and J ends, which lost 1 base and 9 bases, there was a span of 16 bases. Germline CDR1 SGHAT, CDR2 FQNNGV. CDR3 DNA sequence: TGTGCCAGCAGCTTAGCCGTAGACCTAGCGCGGCAGTACTTC. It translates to CASSLAVDLARQYF.

For the CDR3, the DNA is TGTGCCAGCAGCAGCCGGGACAGGGGTATGATGGAGCAGTACTTC. The encoded protein is CASSSRDRGMMEQYF. The chain links TRBV7-9 to TRBJ2-7, with 10 positions matching TRBD1. With V trimmed by 5 bases and J by 7 bases, 11 bases remained unmatched. This CDR3 has 15 residues. Germline CDR1 SEHNR, CDR2 FQNEAQ (reference sequence). The variable domain in full, with the rest retrieved from reference TRBV7-9 and TRBJ2-7, is DTGVSQNPRHKITKRGQNVTFRCDPISEHNRLYWYRQTLGQGPEFLTYFQNEAQLEKSRLLSDRFSAERPKGSFSTLEIQRTEQGDSAMYLCASSSRDRGMMEQYFGPGTRLTVT.

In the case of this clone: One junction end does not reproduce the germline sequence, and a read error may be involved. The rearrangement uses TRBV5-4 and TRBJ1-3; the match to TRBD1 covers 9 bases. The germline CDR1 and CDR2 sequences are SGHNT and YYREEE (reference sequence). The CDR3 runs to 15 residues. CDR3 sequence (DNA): TGTGCCAGCAGTTTGGGGACAGGGAGTGGAAACACCATATATTTT. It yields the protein CASSLGTGSGNTIYF.